This T cell receptor (beta chain) was documented in a study of cytomegalovirus exposure and HLA in healthy donors (dated by TCRdb to about 2017). A note on the overall study: An earlier analysis of roughly 500 of the donors reported 250 to 300 Gb of sequence data and roughly 100 million unique TCR beta sequences from roughly 180 million T cells. An early release covering roughly 600 HLA-typed donors comprised approximately 300 gigabases of sequencing data and tens of millions of unique TCR sequences. Of the 300 to 450 genotyped donors, roughly 80% were placed in the genetic ancestry cluster associated with self-reported Caucasian donors. The study aimed to test whether signatures of past pathogen exposure could be identified by cataloging public T cell receptors. Using immunosequencing, the study profiled T cell repertoires from about 620 subjects and related those repertoires to cytomegalovirus serostatus. A separate validation cohort of about 110 different subjects was used in addition to the approximately 610-subject first cohort. High-throughput TCR immunosequencing, statistical association of individual TCRs with disease status, and machine learning were combined to predict cytomegalovirus infection status. To study patterns of TCR occurrence, a later analysis re-analyzed previously published TCR beta repertoires from around 660 donors and added high-resolution HLA genotyping. In the later analysis, no new phenotypic data were used to find candidate immune exposures; instead, reliance was placed on TCR beta sequences and their occurrence across donors. An earlier analysis of roughly 580 of the donors used high-throughput TCR beta sequencing to judge whether each TCR beta V gene segment behaved as functional or pseudogenic. Alongside the repertoire data, information on donor age, sex, ethnicity and CMV serostatus was compiled. In a later genetic analysis, genome-wide SNP genotypes for 398 of the 666 donors were used, and that subset was treated as a discovery cohort. Every repertoire in the discovery cohort had been generated on one and the same sequencing platform. HLA typing covered class I and class II loci at four-digit resolution. Typing coverage varied by locus: about 620-630 donors for A, B, C, DRB1 and DQB1; more than 500 for DQA1; some 610 for DPA1; about 450 for DPB1. Four to six DR-DQ haplotypes were handled as single units for association and clustering, since linkage in the cohort was strong. Among some 410 genotyped donors of the cohort, an average of approximately 220,000 unique TCR beta nucleotide sequences was sequenced per donor, of which about 18% were non-productive. The paper's findings and limits, for the study overall: CMV serostatus was the only immune exposure information available for the cohort. Only TCR beta chains were sequenced in this cohort, and the absence of alpha or paired-chain data limited detectable features. Strong co-occurrence of HLA alleles, especially DR and DQ, made assigning TCR associations to individual alleles difficult. While some public TCRs were present in many individuals, most TCR sequences turned up only very rarely across donors. A further reported finding was that TCR beta sequences accurately predicted the HLA-A and HLA-B alleles for most subjects in the first cohort. Correlated functional status among segregating V segments might be attributable to linkage disequilibrium, but an unknown experimental factor could not be ruled out. An association between a missense DCLRE1C variant and V-gene and J-gene trimming of TCR beta chains was found in a later genetic analysis and replicated in an independent cohort. Roughly 17 rarely observed V segments, including chromosome 9 orphons, were excluded from the earlier analysis of a few hundred of the donors because counts were too low. In a later analysis, the rate of TCR association differed among HLA loci, with DRB1 alleles having the most associated TCRs and HLA-C alleles having the fewest. According to the authors, the approach could potentially be generalized to other disease states and immunological phenotypes. According to a later analysis, parvovirus B19, influenza, CMV and Epstein-Barr virus appeared linked to several top co-occurrence clusters. In the study, roughly 160 TCR beta chains were listed as associated with cytomegalovirus. Because some donors lacked HLA typing at each locus, the association tests relied only on the typed subset. The classifier was reported to diagnose cytomegalovirus status with high specificity and sensitivity in both the original and validation cohorts. In a later analysis, HLA-associated TCR beta chains showed more clonal expansion and lower generation probabilities than non-associated chains that were equally common. Broadly in line with IMGT annotations, most TCR beta V segments showed up in productive rearrangements about 87% or about 30% of the time in an earlier analysis of several hundred of the donors. A cluster of highly shared sequence variants was judged likely to be a technical artifact of the sequencing pipeline. Compared with the approximately 710-donor mean, donors in an Asian-associated ancestry cluster had fewer N-insertions in productive TCRs, according to a later genetic analysis. Some IMGT-functional V segments, including TRBV6-2 and TRBV6-3, could not be told apart with the 87-base-pair reads, so those segments were excluded. Most CMV-associated TCR beta chains appeared to be HLA-restricted in a later analysis, and the HLA associations seemed to be driven largely by CMV exposure. Three of the identified cytomegalovirus-associated TCR beta chains were confirmed in vitro to be specific for cytomegalovirus antigens. Presence/absence analyses assumed roughly uniform sequencing depth across donors, an assumption that may not hold. Specific HLA alleles were associated with roughly 17,000 TCR beta sequences at a false discovery rate of 0.05 in a later analysis.

The cohort was made up of 666 healthy bone marrow donors. At the time of sampling, every cohort member was nominally healthy, though immune exposures that went unrecorded were likely present. The donor tested CMV seronegative and was one of the 352 seronegative cohort members. Every donor gave a peripheral blood sample, and the peripheral blood mononuclear cells from that sample were used for TCR beta sequencing. The Qiagen DNeasy Blood Extraction Kit was used to extract genomic DNA from the blood cell samples. Deletion took 5 bases off V and 0 bases off J, with a span of 7 bases between the germline ends. The CDR1 and CDR2 encoded by the germline V gene are SGHTA and FQGTGA. Including cysteine and phenylalanine, the CDR3 has 13 amino acids. Only the CDR3 region is kept as DNA, spanning 39 bases read in frame from base 1. Library construction relied on the immunoSEQ multiplex PCR assay. The multiplex PCR relied on a mix of 60 forward primers for TCR Vbeta segments and 13 reverse primers for TCR Jbeta segments. The CDR3 region of rearranged TCR beta genes was amplified from genomic DNA with a multiplex PCR assay. The amplified TCR beta libraries were sequenced on the Illumina HiSeq System as 87-base-pair reads. The published analysis was carried out like this. A later analysis counted about 80 million unique TCR beta chains across the 670 or so repertoires, and some 11 million of these chains were shared by at least two donors. Raw reads were error-corrected and collapsed into unique sequences with a nearest-neighbor algorithm that merged closely related sequences to remove PCR and sequencing errors. Alignment of CDR3 sequences to IMGT reference sequences was used to assign V, D and J gene segments. For a sequence to be retained, a match of at least six nucleotides to both a V gene segment and a J gene segment was required. Rearrangements were called productive when the CDR3 lacked stop codons and stayed in frame with V and J; all others were non-productive. Following IMGT convention, CDR3 was defined as the stretch from the second conserved V-encoded cysteine up to the conserved J-encoded phenylalanine. In an earlier analysis of just under 600 of the donors, sequences lacking an unambiguous match to a single V gene segment were excluded. An earlier analysis of 500 to 700 of the donors classified V segments as functional when productive rearrangements were above 56.7% and as segregating when the standard deviation between donors was above 5%. To diagnose cytomegalovirus status from the catalog of TCR beta chain sequences, a statistical classification framework was built. In a later analysis, V and J genes were assigned by comparing TCR nucleotide sequences against IMGT/GENE-DB human TR gene sequences. A later analysis assigned CDR3 sequences and most-parsimonious VDJ recombination scenarios with the TCRdist pipeline. A later analysis defined each TCR beta chain by its CDR3 amino acid sequence plus V-gene family, and excluded reads lacking a unique V-gene family. As a way to deal with suspected cross-contamination and a sequencing artifact, a later analysis dropped roughly 620 nucleotide sequences that were highly shared and had low generation probability. For each public chain, a later analysis derived a clonal expansion index from normalized ranks of inferred template counts within each repertoire. In a later analysis, generation probabilities were computed with a VDJ recombination model fitted to out-of-frame rearrangements, and the resulting probabilities were checked against IGoR. Hypergeometric tests were used in a later analysis to score TCR-TCR, TCR-HLA and TCR-CMV co-occurrence, with a repertoire-size bias correction applied to the TCR pairs. To estimate false discovery rates, a later analysis permuted the HLA or CMV assignments 20 times. In a later analysis, co-occurring TCRs were grouped using DBSCAN, with TCRdist sequence similarity added in when clustering inside HLA-allele-positive subsets. For co-occurrence clustering, repertoires with fewer than 30,000 or more than 120,000 public chains were excluded, along with roughly 5 repertoires with anomalous nucleotide sharing. In TCRdb, the immuneACCESS table is reduced to in-frame sequences with V and J assigned. These tables do not hold every clone; where another copy was compared, an unresolved V gene accounts for under half, and the others remain unexplained. V, J and clone size were drawn from that table, and D and trimming were deduced from the DNA. This sample's records show approximately 190,000 clones. The ten largest account for almost 0.75% of the sample.

On this clone itself: Its antigen is not yet known.

This receptor was identified in a boy between 10 and 17 years old in good health and CMV-seronegative. This sequence uses TRBV7-3 and TRBJ1-1; the D gene is unclear. Sequencing input: PBMCs. CDR3 region: CASSQNMNTEAFF. The DNA reads as follows: TGTGCCAGCAGCCAAAACATGAACACTGAAGCTTTCTTT.